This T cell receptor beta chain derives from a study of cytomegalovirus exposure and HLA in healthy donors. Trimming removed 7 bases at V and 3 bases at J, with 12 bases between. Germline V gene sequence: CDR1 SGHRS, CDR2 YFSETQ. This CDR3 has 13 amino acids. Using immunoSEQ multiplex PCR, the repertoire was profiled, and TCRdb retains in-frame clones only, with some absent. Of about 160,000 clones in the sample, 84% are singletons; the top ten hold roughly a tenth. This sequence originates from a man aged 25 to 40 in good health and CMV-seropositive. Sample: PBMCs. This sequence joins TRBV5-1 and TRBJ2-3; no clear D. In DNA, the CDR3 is TGCGCCAGCTCAGCGCGGCAGACAGATACGCAGTATTTT. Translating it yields CASSARQTDTQYF.